The 20 T cell receptor beta chains reported below all come from one sample, sequenced in a study of cytomegalovirus exposure and HLA in healthy donors. This PCR relied on a set of 60 Vbeta primers and 13 Jbeta primers. TCRdb's table, derived via immunoSEQ multiplex PCR, lists solely in-frame clones and lacks some. Here the sample spans 200,000 to 250,000 clones, 80% to 85% being singletons. Material: PBMCs. The receptor source for this set is an older woman in good health and CMV-seropositive.

The table lists this clone with a few counts. The chain carries TRBV27 and TRBJ1-2, with 8 nucleotides matching TRBD1. V lost 4 bases, J lost 4 bases, and 11 bases stayed unmatched. Germline values: CDR1 MNHEY, CDR2 SMNVEV (reference sequence). This CDR3 has 16 residues. The CDR3 nucleotides read TGTGCCAGCAGTTCTGGACCAGGGGGCTTTGGCTATGGCTACACCTTC. It encodes CASSSGPGGFGYGYTF.

The chain links TRBV7-9 to TRBJ2-1; D may be TRBD2 (6 bases). Trimming stripped 3 bases from V and 8 bases from J, with 17 bases between. The CDR3 length is 15 residues. The germline CDR1 and CDR2 sequences are SEHNR and FQNEAQ (reference sequence). CDR3 loop: CASSFMGLTSHEQFF. CDR3 sequence (DNA): TGTGCCAGCAGCTTCATGGGACTTACGTCACATGAGCAGTTCTTC.

This clone was seen just once. A read error may produce the germline difference seen at one junction end. V is TRBV7-9 and J is TRBJ1-1; unclear D gene. In germline, CDR1 is SEHNR, CDR2 FQNEAQ (reference sequence). The CDR3 runs 11 residues. The chain's CDR3 is CSSSPGSEAFF. Here the CDR3 DNA reads TGTTCCAGCAGCCCCGGGAGTGAAGCTTTCTTT.

This clone came up a few times. The chain links TRBV4-1 to TRBJ2-7; TRBD1 matches 9 bases. Germline V gene lookup returns CDR1 MGHRA and CDR2 YSYEKL. The V gene end was trimmed by 4 bases and the J gene end by 3 bases; junction bases not matched to a gene: 10. The CDR3 loop spans 16 amino acids. CDR3: CASSRPSGTGFYEQYF. The CDR3 DNA follows: TGCGCCAGCAGCCGGCCATCCGGGACAGGGTTCTACGAGCAGTACTTC.

The CDR3 sequence: CASGEIPNEQFF. The CDR3, as DNA: TGCGCCAGCGGAGAGATCCCCAATGAGCAGTTCTTC. The genes are TRBV5-1 and TRBJ2-1; D not resolved. CDR1 SGHRS and CDR2 YFSETQ come from the germline V gene. The V and J ends lost 7 bases and 6 bases respectively, with 11 bases between them. CDR3 length: 12 amino acids.

The CDR3 DNA sequence: TGTGCCATCAGTGGAGGGACAGGGGGCGGTGAGCAGTTCTTC. Protein sequence: CAISGGTGGGEQFF. V is TRBV10-3 and J is TRBJ2-1, with 12 bases fitting TRBD1. V dropped 4 bases and J dropped 9; count of bases not matched to a gene: 4. This CDR3 comprises 14 residues. Germline CDR1 reads ENHRY; CDR2 reads SYGVKD.

The chain combines TRBV29-1 with TRBJ2-3; 8 nucleotides align to TRBD1. V shed 4 bases and J 4 bases; nucleotides not matched to a gene: 4. Germline loops: CDR1 SQVTM, CDR2 ANQGSEA. CDR3 size: 13 residues. The DNA for the CDR3 is TGCAGCGTTGCCAGGGGGCACGCAGATACGCAGTATTTT. Its translation: CSVARGHADTQYF.

This chain uses TRBV4-1 with TRBJ2-7, with a tentative D call TRBD1 (6 bases). The CDR3 length is 19 residues. CDR1 and CDR2 from the germline V gene are MGHRA and YSYEKL. Trimming pared 4 bases from V and 5 bases from J, leaving 30 bases between. CDR3 bases: TGCGCCAGCAGCCTAAGAGAGAACTACAGGGTGGAGATTTACCACGAGCAGTACTTC. This translates into CASSLRENYRVEIYHEQYF.

The chain combines TRBV18 with TRBJ2-7; 12 bases match TRBD2. Per the germline V gene, CDR1 is KGHSH and CDR2 is LQKENI. CDR3 length equals 16 residues. The V gene end was trimmed by 8 bases and the J gene end by 2 bases; junction bases not matched to a gene: 10. CDR3 region: CASRKTSGSATYEQYF. DNA of the CDR3: TGTGCCAGCCGAAAGACTAGCGGGAGTGCCACCTACGAGCAGTACTTC. The variable domain in full, completed from reference TRBV18 and TRBJ2-7, reads NAGVMQNPRHLVRRRGQEARLRCSPMKGHSHVYWYRQLPEEGLKFMVYLQKENIIDESGMPKERFSAEFPKEGPSILRIQQVVRGDSAAYFCASRKTSGSATYEQYFGPGTRLTVT.

The chain uses TRBV5-1 and TRBJ2-5; D is perhaps TRBD2 (5 bases). CDR3 length: 18 residues. Trimming took 0 bases from V and 5 from J, leaving 23 bases between them. Looked up from germline, CDR1 is SGHRS and CDR2 is YFSETQ. CDR3 nucleotides: TGCGCCAGCAGCTTGGGAGCCATTAAGGCGGCACTAGGGGAGACCCAGTACTTC. It is translated as CASSLGAIKAALGETQYF.

V is TRBV6-1 and J is TRBJ2-1, with TRBD1 identical over 9 bases. V lost 6 bases to trimming and J lost 5 bases; unmatched junction nucleotides: 5. Germline-derived CDR1 and CDR2 are MNHNS and SASEGT. The CDR3 spans 14 residues. CDR3 sequence reads: CASRGQGIHNEQFF. In nucleotides, the CDR3 is TGTGCCAGCAGAGGACAGGGGATACACAATGAGCAGTTCTTC.

The rearrangement joins TRBV28 to TRBJ2-7, with 15 nucleotides matching TRBD2. This CDR3 has 15 residues. The V segment lost 6 bases and the J segment 3 bases; nucleotides outside the gene matches: 3. CDR1 is MDHEN and CDR2 is SYDVKM in the germline V gene. The CDR3 region is CASRGLAGGVYEQYF. The CDR3 bases are TGTGCCAGCAGGGGACTAGCGGGAGGCGTCTACGAGCAGTACTTC.

This clone came up a few times. The rearrangement links TRBV6-5 to TRBJ1-1; TRBD1 agrees at 11 bases. CDR1 and CDR2 (germline): MNHEY, SVGAGI. The J segment lost 6 bases and the V segment lost 6 bases, leaving 3 bases of the junction unmatched. The CDR3 consists of 13 residues. DNA for the CDR3: TGTGCCAGCAGCGGGACAGGGGGGGCTGAAGCTTTCTTT. Amino acid sequence: CASSGTGGAEAFF.

The J gene is TRBJ2-3, the V gene TRBV28; tentatively, D is TRBD2 (5 bases). Germline CDR1 and CDR2: MDHEN and SYDVKM. With 2 bases removed from V and 2 bases from J, the gap between germline ends came to 11 bases. The CDR3 is 15 amino acids. The CDR3 sequence is CASSLLALTTDTQYF. CDR3 in DNA: TGTGCCAGCAGTTTACTAGCTTTAACCACAGATACGCAGTATTTT.

This chain uses TRBV6-6 with TRBJ1-5; 7 bases are a match to TRBD1. Germline V lookup: CDR1 MNHNY, CDR2 SVGAGI (reference sequence). V gave up 2 bases and J gave up 6 bases; unmatched junction bases: 4. The CDR3 spans 14 residues. The CDR3 spells CASSYRGRGQPQHF. Here the CDR3 DNA reads TGTGCCAGCAGTTACAGGGGGCGCGGTCAGCCCCAGCATTTT.

The chain employs TRBV19 and TRBJ2-7, with 9 bases fitting TRBD1. Germline trimming cut 3 bases from V and 0 bases from J; bases unmatched to any gene: 3. The germline CDR1 and CDR2 sequences are LNHDA and SQIVND (reference sequence). The CDR3 consists of 15 residues. CDR3 protein: CASSIGTGFSYEQYF. The CDR3, as DNA: TGTGCCAGTAGTATTGGGACAGGGTTCTCCTACGAGCAGTACTTC.

J is TRBJ2-3 and V is TRBV6-6; 12 nucleotides line up with TRBD2. V shed 6 bases and J 0 bases; nucleotides not matched to a gene: 1. The CDR3 is 15 residues long. The germline V gene encodes CDR1 MNHNY and CDR2 SVGAGI (reference sequence). CDR3 protein: CASRTSGSSTDTQYF. CDR3 nucleotide sequence: TGTGCCAGCAGGACTAGCGGGAGTAGCACAGATACGCAGTATTTT.

This clone was observed a single time. The V gene is TRBV2, the J gene TRBJ1-2; D call uncertain. This CDR3 has 12 residues. V lost 7 bases and J 7 bases, leaving 13 bases between the germline ends. The germline CDR1 and CDR2 sequences are SNHLY and FYNNEI. The CDR3 loop is CASTLTRGGYTF. The CDR3 coding sequence is TGTGCCAGCACTCTCACCAGAGGTGGCTACACCTTC.

V is TRBV14 and J is TRBJ1-3, with a tentative D call TRBD1 (6 bases). Trimming left V 4 bases short and J 9 bases short, with 10 bases between. Germline V gene lookup returns CDR1 SGHDN and CDR2 FVKESK. The CDR3 has 12 amino acids. The CDR3 here is CASSPGGATIYF. CDR3 sequence (DNA): TGTGCCAGCAGCCCCGGGGGGGCCACCATATATTTT. The entire variable domain, with the rest obtained from reference TRBV14 and TRBJ1-3, is as follows: EAGVTQFPSHSVIEKGQTVTLRCDPISGHDNLYWYRRVMGKEIKFLLHFVKESKQDESGMPNNRFLAERTGGTYSTLKVQPAELEDSGVYFCASSPGGATIYFGEGSWLTVV.

The V call is TRBV9, the J call TRBJ1-2; D may be TRBD1 (6 bases). Germline lookup yields CDR1 SGDLS and CDR2 YYNGEE. Deletions cut 0 bases from V and 2 bases from J, with 8 bases between. The CDR3 totals 14 residues. The CDR3 loop reads CASSVGQGNYGYTF. For the CDR3, the DNA is TGTGCCAGCAGCGTAGGTCAGGGGAACTATGGCTACACCTTC.